The T cell receptor (beta chain) described here comes from a study of blood T cell repertoires in COVID-19. Study as a whole: Some COVID-19 samples were acute and others convalescent; all came from the United States, Italy and Spain.

Here immunoSEQ multiplex PCR was the method, and the copy in TCRdb shows in-frame clones only, minus some. This sample has fewer than 350,000 clones, with about 92% found just once. J lost 4 bases, V lost 4 bases, and 6 bases had no gene match. The CDR3 covers 13 residues. From germline, CDR1 is GTSNPN and CDR2 SVGIG (reference sequence). The V and J genes are TRBV30 and TRBJ1-1; 7 bases align to TRBD1. This receptor was identified in an older woman with COVID-19, enrolled during active disease. The specimen sequenced was peripheral blood. CDR3 DNA: TGTGCCTGGAACAGACAGGGCTCCACTGAAGCTTTCTTT. Translated, it gives CAWNRQGSTEAFF. The variable domain in full, with the rest retrieved from reference TRBV30 and TRBJ1-1, is SQTIHQWPATLVQPVGSPLSLECTVEGTSNPNLYWYRQAAGRGLQLLFYSVGIGQISSEVPQNLSASRPQDRQFILSSKKLLLSDSGFYLCAWNRQGSTEAFFGQGTRLTVV.